Listed below are T cell receptor beta chains from one sample, sequenced in a study of CD8 T cells in ankylosing spondylitis. MiXCR, applied by TCRdb to the 5' RACE reads, yields one record per CDR3 protein. The data contain roughly 250,000 distinct CDR3 sequences, over 8.5% of them singletons. Sample: blood, either unsorted or a sorted T cell fraction (not recorded which). The receptors stem from a male donor with ankylosing spondylitis or in good health (not recorded which). Both conserved end residues are part of each CDR3. D genes are given only for firm matches. Part of the rows lack a size; the others show once, few, many or a class for expanded clones.

>TRBD2|many|TRBV20-1|TRBJ2-5
CSATPRAGGLETQYF
TGCAGTGCTACCCCTCGGGCGGGAGGACTCGAGACCCAGTACTTC
>.|many|TRBV15|TRBJ2-2
CATSRAGETGELFF
TGTGCCACCAGCAGAGCGGGGGAGACCGGGGAGCTGTTTTTT
>.|many|TRBV5-1|TRBJ2-7
CASSSNPIAANSYEQYF
TGCGCCAGCAGCTCGAACCCAATAGCGGCAAATTCCTACGAGCAGTACTTC
>TRBD1|many|TRBV11-2|TRBJ2-3
CASSLTGTGYSTDTQYF
TGTGCCAGCAGCCTTACCGGGACAGGATATAGCACAGATACGCAGTATTTT
>.|.|TRBV30|TRBJ2-7
CAWTASTGRYEQYF
TGTGCCTGGACCGCGTCGACGGGCCGCTACGAGCAGTACTTC
>TRBD1|many|TRBV5-6|TRBJ1-2
CASSLNRGHLSGYTF
TGTGCCAGCAGCTTGAACAGGGGGCACCTATCTGGCTACACCTTC
>TRBD1|few|TRBV4-3|TRBJ2-7
CASSPGTGGFYEQYF
TGCGCCAGCAGCCCTGGGACAGGGGGCTTCTACGAGCAGTACTTC
>.|.|TRBV7-2|TRBJ2-5
CASSFEREGTQYF
TGTGCCAGCAGCTTCGAAAGGGAAGGGACCCAGTACTTC
>TRBD1|few|TRBV20-1|TRBJ1-5
CCARDQGGLGQPQHF
TGCTGTGCTAGAGATCAGGGGGGGCTGGGTCAGCCCCAGCATTTT
>.|many|TRBV7-8|TRBJ2-7
CASSQIGFYEQYF
TGTGCCAGCAGCCAGATAGGATTTTACGAGCAGTACTTC
>.|many|TRBV7-3|TRBJ1-1
CASSLSPGNTEAFF
TGTGCCAGCAGCTTATCTCCGGGGAACACTGAAGCTTTCTTT
>.|.|TRBV20-1|TRBJ1-1
CSARVPQGATEAFF
TGCAGTGCTAGAGTCCCACAGGGAGCCACTGAAGCTTTCTTT
>TRBD1|few|TRBV6-1|TRBJ2-5
CASGRQGSAETQYF
TGTGCCAGCGGACGACAGGGGTCGGCAGAGACCCAGTACTTC
>.|many|TRBV7-9|TRBJ1-2
CASSSDEYGYTF
TGTGCCAGCAGCTCGGACGAGTATGGCTACACCTTC
>.|many|TRBV7-2|TRBJ1-5
CASSPDASNQPQHF
TGTGCCAGCAGCCCCGACGCGAGCAATCAGCCCCAGCATTTT
>TRBD1|few|TRBV30|TRBJ1-2
CAWTRQGRGYTF
TGTGCCTGGACTAGACAGGGCCGGGGCTACACCTTC
>.|many|TRBV30|TRBJ2-3
CAWAHGSSSTDTQYF
TGTGCCTGGGCCCACGGGTCCTCTAGCACAGATACGCAGTATTTT
>TRBD2|few|TRBV6-1|TRBJ2-5
CASSPSGRRGETQYF
TGTGCCAGCAGCCCTAGCGGGAGAAGGGGAGAGACCCAGTACTTC
>.|many|TRBV20-1|TRBJ2-7
CSASSYEQYF
TGCAGTGCTAGCAGCTACGAGCAGTACTTC
>.|few|TRBV24-1|TRBJ2-2
CATSDRQLNTGELFF
TGTGCCACCAGTGACCGGCAGCTGAACACCGGGGAGCTGTTTTTT
>TRBD1|many|TRBV5-1|TRBJ1-6
CASRRSTGDTNSPLHF
TGCGCCAGCAGACGTAGTACAGGGGACACTAATTCACCCCTCCACTTT
>TRBD2|.|TRBV12-3/TRBV12-4|TRBJ2-3
CASSPQGGSEDTQYF
TGTGCCAGCAGCCCCCAGGGCGGGAGTGAAGATACGCAGTATTTT
>TRBD2|.|TRBV19|TRBJ2-5
CASSITLAGGETQYF
TGTGCCAGTAGTATAACCCTAGCGGGCGGAGAGACCCAGTACTTC
>.|many|TRBV29-1|TRBJ2-5
CSVLAPKETQYF
TGCAGCGTACTAGCTCCCAAAGAGACCCAGTACTTC
>TRBD1|many|TRBV5-1|TRBJ1-2
CASSLVLGQGPDYGYTF
TGCGCCAGCAGCTTGGTTTTAGGACAGGGACCTGACTATGGCTACACCTTC
>.|few|TRBV12-3/TRBV12-4|TRBJ2-7
CASSFQGGYEQYF
TGTGCCAGCAGTTTCCAGGGTGGATACGAGCAGTACTTC
>.|many|TRBV7-2|TRBJ2-5
CASSQNGGETQYF
TGTGCCAGCAGCCAGAATGGGGGGGAGACCCAGTACTTC
>TRBD2|few|TRBV20-1|TRBJ2-1
CSAPLPAGPLLWFF
TGCAGTGCCCCCCTCCCAGCGGGACCTCTTTTGTGGTTCTTC
>.|many|TRBV12-3/TRBV12-4|TRBJ2-1
CASSLVDEQFF
TGTGCCAGCAGTTTGGTTGATGAGCAGTTCTTC
>TRBD2|many|TRBV20-1|TRBJ2-1
CSALSSGGVEQFF
TGCAGTGCTCTTTCTAGCGGGGGGGTTGAGCAGTTCTTC
>TRBD2|few|TRBV20-1|TRBJ2-7
CSARDIGGAYEQYF
TGCAGTGCTAGAGATATTGGGGGGGCCTACGAGCAGTACTTC
>.|many|TRBV10-3|TRBJ1-1
CAIRETEINTEAFF
TGTGCCATCAGGGAGACAGAAATAAACACTGAAGCTTTCTTT
>.|many|TRBV7-2|TRBJ2-1
CASSKQGRSKTEQFF
TGTGCCAGCAGCAAACAAGGGAGATCTAAAACTGAGCAGTTCTTC
>TRBD1|few|TRBV5-1|TRBJ2-5
CASSLTPGGRETQYF
TGCGCCAGCAGCTTAACCCCAGGGGGCAGAGAGACCCAGTACTTC
>.|many|TRBV12-3/TRBV12-4|TRBJ2-5
CASSYRETQYF
TGCGCCAGCAGCTACCGAGAGACCCAGTACTTC
>.|.|TRBV20-1|TRBJ1-1
CSAGTTQSTEAFF
TGCAGTGCCGGGACAACCCAGTCCACTGAAGCTTTCTTT
>.|.|TRBV6-4|TRBJ2-2
CASSDGQNTGELFF
TGTGCCAGCAGTGACGGACAAAACACCGGGGAGCTGTTTTTT
>.|many|TRBV4-3|TRBJ1-2
CASSQRQVNYGYTF
TGCGCCAGCAGCCAGAGACAGGTTAACTATGGCTACACCTTC
>.|many|TRBV6-5|TRBJ1-3
CASSYYKLNSGNTIYF
TGTGCCAGCAGTTACTATAAGTTAAACTCTGGAAACACCATATATTTT
>TRBD2|many|TRBV18|TRBJ2-1
CASSHRLAGKSNEQFF
TGTGCCAGCTCACACCGACTAGCGGGGAAGTCAAATGAGCAGTTCTTC
>.|.|TRBV24-1|TRBJ1-5
CATSDVGEGQPQHF
TGTGCCACCAGTGATGTGGGGGAAGGTCAGCCCCAGCATTTT
>.|many|TRBV4-2|TRBJ2-7
CASSQERQETYEQYF
TGTGCCAGCAGCCAAGAGAGGCAGGAGACCTACGAGCAGTACTTC
>.|.|TRBV20-1|TRBJ1-3
CSARDRQSGTTIYF
TGCAGTGCTAGAGATAGACAGTCAGGAACCACCATATATTTT
>.|few|TRBV20-1|TRBJ1-1
CSAKTGLMNTEAFF
TGCAGTGCTAAGACAGGTCTTATGAACACTGAAGCTTTCTTT
>TRBD1|many|TRBV5-1|TRBJ2-2
CASSLVSRGTGELFF
TGCGCCAGCAGCTTGGTGTCCAGGGGGACCGGGGAGCTGTTTTTT
>.|many|TRBV6-5|TRBJ1-2
CASSYFTGGGGYTF
TGTGCCAGCAGTTACTTTACGGGGGGCGGTGGCTACACCTTC